Listed here are 13 T cell receptor beta chains from one sample, sequenced in a study of cytomegalovirus exposure and HLA in healthy donors. Clones were read by immunoSEQ multiplex PCR, and TCRdb kept only the in-frame ones, dropping some. Counted here are approximately 120,000 clones, approximately 91% occurring once; the ten biggest clones make up roughly 2.2%. Sequencing input: PBMCs. The source of these receptors is a woman between 18 and 30 years old in good health and CMV-seronegative.

This chain connects TRBV7-7 to TRBJ2-2; TRBD1 matches 7 bases. This CDR3 is built from 16 residues. With V trimmed by 5 bases and J by 4 bases, 10 bases remained unmatched. Germline-derived CDR1 and CDR2 are SSHAT and FNYEAQ (reference sequence). The CDR3 loop reads CASSLTTGQATGELFF. The CDR3 region has the DNA TGTGCCAGCAGCCTCACGACAGGACAGGCCACCGGGGAGCTGTTTTTT.

This chain joins TRBV2 and TRBJ2-1; possibly TRBD2 for D (6 bases). V gave up 8 bases and J gave up 5 bases, with 13 bases separating them. From germline, CDR1 is SNHLY and CDR2 FYNNEI. This CDR3 is built from 13 residues. DNA for the CDR3: TGTGCCAGCTCCGGGACTCATGACAATGAGCAGTTCTTC. This gives the protein CASSGTHDNEQFF.

This chain joins TRBV2 and TRBJ1-3, with 7 bases identical to TRBD1. CDR3 length: 13 amino acids. Germline V lookup: CDR1 SNHLY, CDR2 FYNNEI. V shed 8 bases and J 4 bases; nucleotides not matched to a gene: 5. The CDR3 nucleotides are TGTGCCAGCCGCCCGGACAGGGGAAACACCATATATTTT. This encodes CASRPDRGNTIYF.

In DNA form, the CDR3 reads TGTGCCAGCAGCCCGAGGACGGGAGACACCATATATTTT. Translated, it gives CASSPRTGDTIYF. This rearrangement joins TRBV5-6 to TRBJ1-3; D remains unclear. Germline V lookup: CDR1 SGHDT, CDR2 YYEEEE. This CDR3 region has 13 residues. The V gene lost 4 bases and the J gene lost 8 bases, with 13 bases spanning the gap.

This clone was observed a single time. The chain couples TRBV6-5 to TRBJ1-1; 10 bases map to TRBD1. The trim removed 7 bases at V and 3 bases at J, leaving 8 bases unmatched. CDR3 length: 15 amino acids. Germline V gene sequence: CDR1 MNHEY, CDR2 SVGAGI. The CDR3 here is CASTLGQGDDTEAFF. In DNA, the CDR3 is TGTGCCAGCACCCTCGGACAGGGGGACGACACTGAAGCTTTCTTT.

This clone was counted a few times. The chain uses TRBV5-4 and TRBJ1-2, with 10 nucleotides matching TRBD1. This CDR3 comprises 15 residues. The V and J ends lost 4 bases and 5 bases, in that order; junction bases with no gene match: 8. CDR1 and CDR2 (germline): SGHNT, YYREEE (reference sequence). The CDR3 DNA follows: TGTGCCAGCAGCACCCGGGACAGGGGAGGGTATGGCTACACCTTC. It codes for CASSTRDRGGYGYTF.

J is TRBJ2-7 and V is TRBV18; TRBD1 is a possible D gene (5 bases). CDR3 length: 13 amino acids. CDR1 KGHSH and CDR2 LQKENI come from the germline V gene. V dropped 3 bases and J dropped 3 bases, with 9 bases sitting between them. The CDR3 sequence is CASSPRQSYEQYF. CDR3 coding DNA: TGTGCCAGCTCACCGAGACAGAGCTACGAGCAGTACTTC.

This clone was detected once. This chain uses TRBV4-2 with TRBJ2-2; TRBD2 matches at 15 bases. CDR3 length equals 17 residues. Germline-derived CDR1 and CDR2 are LGHNA and YNFKEQ. Unmatched junction bases numbered 8, after V lost 5 bases and J lost 7 bases. The CDR3 coding sequence is TGTGCCAGCAGCGGGAGGACTAGCGGGAGGGCCGACGGGGAGCTGTTTTTT. It yields the protein CASSGRTSGRADGELFF.

In this sample, this clone turned up once. This chain joins TRBV5-6 and TRBJ2-2; D is uncertain. The V and J ends lost 4 bases and 5 bases respectively, with 12 bases between them. The CDR3 contains 14 residues. CDR1 SGHDT and CDR2 YYEEEE come from the germline V gene. DNA for the CDR3: TGTGCCAGCAGCCCTCGCAGGATTACCGGGGAGCTGTTTTTT. Protein product: CASSPRRITGELFF.

The V call is TRBV28, the J call TRBJ2-7, with a possible D match to TRBD1 (6 bases). V lost 3 bases and J lost 5, with 20 bases in between. The germline gives CDR1 MDHEN, CDR2 SYDVKM. The CDR3 is 16 amino acids. CDR3 nucleotides: TGTGCCAGCAGTTTGTACACAGGGTCCCCCATCAACGAGCAGTACTTC. Its translation is CASSLYTGSPINEQYF.

This rearrangement joins TRBV4-3 to TRBJ2-4, with TRBD1 identical over 9 bases. CDR1 is LGHNA and CDR2 is YSLEER in the germline V gene. Trimming took 0 bases from V and 0 from J; bases not matched to a gene: 12. There are 20 residues in the CDR3. CDR3 amino acids: CASSQERTGGTALAKNIQYF. CDR3 bases: TGCGCCAGCAGCCAAGAACGTACAGGGGGCACCGCCCTAGCCAAAAACATTCAGTACTTC.

The chain has TRBV5-1 and TRBJ2-5, with TRBD2 matching 11 bases. Unmatched junction bases numbered 11, after V lost 5 bases and J lost 2 bases. This CDR3 has 17 residues. Germline loops: CDR1 SGHRS, CDR2 YFSETQ. CDR3 DNA sequence: TGCGCCAGCAGTGGGTTAGCGGGGGGGCCGAAGCAAGAGACCCAGTACTTC. Translation gives CASSGLAGGPKQETQYF.

The rearrangement links TRBV30 to TRBJ1-5; possible D gene TRBD1, 5 bases. V lost 2 bases and J lost 7, with 12 bases in between. The CDR3 is 13 amino acids. The germline gives CDR1 GTSNPN, CDR2 SVGIG (reference sequence). As DNA, the CDR3 is TGTGCCTGGAGTTCTGGGGCTATCCAGCCCCAGCATTTT. It codes for CAWSSGAIQPQHF.